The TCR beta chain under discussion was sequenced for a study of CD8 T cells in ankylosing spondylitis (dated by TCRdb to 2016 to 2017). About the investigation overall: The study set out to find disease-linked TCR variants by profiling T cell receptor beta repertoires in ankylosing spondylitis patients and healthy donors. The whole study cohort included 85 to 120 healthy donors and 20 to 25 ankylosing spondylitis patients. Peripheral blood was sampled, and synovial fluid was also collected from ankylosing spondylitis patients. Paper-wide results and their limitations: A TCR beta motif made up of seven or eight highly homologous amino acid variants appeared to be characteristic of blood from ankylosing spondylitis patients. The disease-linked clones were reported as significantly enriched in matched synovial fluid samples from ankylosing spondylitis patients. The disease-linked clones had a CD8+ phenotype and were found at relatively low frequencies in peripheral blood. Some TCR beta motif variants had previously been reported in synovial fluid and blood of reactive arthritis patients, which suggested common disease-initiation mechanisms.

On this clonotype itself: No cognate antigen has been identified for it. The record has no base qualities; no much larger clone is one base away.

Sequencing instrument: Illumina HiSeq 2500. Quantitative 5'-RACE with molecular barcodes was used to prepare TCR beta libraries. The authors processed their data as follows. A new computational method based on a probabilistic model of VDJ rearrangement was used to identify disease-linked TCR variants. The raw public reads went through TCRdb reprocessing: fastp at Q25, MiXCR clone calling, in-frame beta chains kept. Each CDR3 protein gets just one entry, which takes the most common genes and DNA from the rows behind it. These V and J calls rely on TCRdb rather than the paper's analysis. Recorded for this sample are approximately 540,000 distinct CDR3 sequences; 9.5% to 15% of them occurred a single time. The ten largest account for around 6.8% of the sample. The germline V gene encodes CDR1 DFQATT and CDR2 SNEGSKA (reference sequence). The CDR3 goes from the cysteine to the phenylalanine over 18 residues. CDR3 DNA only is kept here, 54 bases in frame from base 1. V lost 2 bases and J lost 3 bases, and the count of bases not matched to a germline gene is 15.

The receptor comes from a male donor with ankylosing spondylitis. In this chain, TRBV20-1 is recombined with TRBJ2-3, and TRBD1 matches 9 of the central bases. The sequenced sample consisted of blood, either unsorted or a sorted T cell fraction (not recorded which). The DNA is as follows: TGCAGTGCTAGACTAACCGGGACAGGGATTGGCCGGACAGATACGCAGTATTTT. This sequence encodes CSARLTGTGIGRTDTQYF.